The clone carrying this T cell receptor beta chain was found many times. Its antigen is not identified. This sample is drawn from a study of T-cell memory formation after mild COVID-19. Study-level results: Clones that shrank (day 15 to 85) were balanced CD4/CD8, whereas later expanders leaned CD4+. Mainly CM and EM harbored the contracting CD4+ clones; mainly EMRA harbored the CD8+ ones.

Using constant-segment primers, 5'RACE produced TCR alpha and TCR beta cDNA libraries carrying sample barcodes and UMIs. TCRdb used MiXCR to reprocess the 5' RACE reads, holding one entry per CDR3 protein. The data contain approximately 490,000 distinct CDR3 sequences, about 20% of them singletons. The CDR3 loop spans 16 amino acids. Germline loops: CDR1 LGHNA, CDR2 YNFKEQ. The ends lost 0 bases at V and 5 bases at J; junction bases unmatched: 4. This clonotype originated in an adult woman who had mild COVID-19 (a few samples of this study predate the infection). Cell type and time point are not known. This chain joins TRBV4-2 and TRBJ2-5; TRBD2 matches at 12 bases. The sequenced sample consisted of PBMCs or a T cell subset sorted from them (not recorded which). The CDR3 region has the DNA TGTGCCAGCAGCCAAGAGGGGACTAGCGGGTCTGAGACCCAGTACTTC. Its protein product is CASSQEGTSGSETQYF.